These T cell receptor beta chains were read from a single sample in a study of identifying expanded T cells in peripheral blood. Generated by immunoSEQ multiplex PCR, the TCRdb table keeps only in-frame clones and is missing some. This sample has some 99,000 clones, with about nine tenths found just once. The sample comprised blood. These TCRs come from a person aged 18 to 70 in good health. The CDR3 runs from the conserved cysteine through the conserved F or W. The D gene is left open where the match is weak. The listing skips clone size in some rows; elsewhere it reads once, few, many or a size class.

clone size: -
D gene: -
J gene: TRBJ2-3
V gene: TRBV5-1
CDR3 DNA: TGCGCCAGCAGCTTGGCCGGAGAGGGAGGCCCAGATACGCAGTATTTT
CDR3 protein: CASSLAGEGGPDTQYF

clone size: -
D gene: TRBD2
J gene: TRBJ2-2
V gene: TRBV28
CDR3 DNA: TGTGCCAGCGGCGGGACTAGCGGGAGAGGCTTGGCCGGGGAGCTGTTTTTT
CDR3 protein: CASGGTSGRGLAGELFF

clone size: -
D gene: TRBD2
J gene: TRBJ2-3
V gene: TRBV4-3
CDR3 DNA: TGCGCCAGCAGCCGTGCTAGCGGGCCCACAGATACGCAGTATTTT
CDR3 protein: CASSRASGPTDTQYF

clone size: many
D gene: -
J gene: TRBJ2-7
V gene: TRBV11-1
CDR3 DNA: TGTGCCAGCAGCCTCATGACACGATACGAGCAGTACTTC
CDR3 protein: CASSLMTRYEQYF

clone size: -
D gene: -
J gene: TRBJ1-1
V gene: TRBV18
CDR3 DNA: TGTGCCAGCTCCTCCGGGGAGAACACTGAAGCTTTCTTT
CDR3 protein: CASSSGENTEAFF

clone size: -
D gene: TRBD2
J gene: TRBJ2-7
V gene: TRBV29-1
CDR3 DNA: TGCAGCGTTGTCCGGACTAGTACCACATACGAGCAGTACTTC
CDR3 protein: CSVVRTSTTYEQYF

clone size: once
D gene: -
J gene: TRBJ2-7
V gene: TRBV9
CDR3 DNA: TGTGCCAGCAGCGAGGGGATTGCCTACGAGCAGTACTTC
CDR3 protein: CASSEGIAYEQYF

clone size: -
D gene: TRBD2
J gene: TRBJ2-3
V gene: TRBV27
CDR3 DNA: TGTGCCAGCAGTTCGGCCCTAGCGGGGGGGCCGTTCTGGTATTTT
CDR3 protein: CASSSALAGGPFWYF

clone size: -
D gene: -
J gene: TRBJ2-7
V gene: TRBV5-1
CDR3 DNA: TGCGCCAGCAGCCCCGGGGCCGACTACGAGCAGTACTTC
CDR3 protein: CASSPGADYEQYF

clone size: -
D gene: -
J gene: TRBJ2-3
V gene: TRBV4-2
CDR3 DNA: TGTGCCAGCAGCCAAGCTCTAGTGGCAGATACGCAGTATTTT
CDR3 protein: CASSQALVADTQYF

clone size: -
D gene: TRBD2
J gene: TRBJ2-3
V gene: TRBV29-1
CDR3 DNA: TGCAGCGTTGATTTAATAGCGGGGAGCACAGATACGCAGTATTTT
CDR3 protein: CSVDLIAGSTDTQYF

clone size: few
D gene: -
J gene: TRBJ2-7
V gene: TRBV21-1
CDR3 DNA: TGTGCCAGCAGCAAAGAGAGTGGGTTCAACGAGCAGTACTTC
CDR3 protein: CASSKESGFNEQYF

clone size: -
D gene: -
J gene: TRBJ2-1
V gene: TRBV29-1
CDR3 DNA: TGCAGCGTCTCCGGGACGGAGAACTTCAATGAGCAGTTCTTC
CDR3 protein: CSVSGTENFNEQFF

clone size: -
D gene: TRBD1
J gene: TRBJ2-5
V gene: TRBV5-1
CDR3 DNA: TGCGCCAGCAGCCTTACAGGACAGGGCCGAGAGACCCAGTACTTC
CDR3 protein: CASSLTGQGRETQYF

clone size: -
D gene: -
J gene: TRBJ2-1
V gene: TRBV11-3
CDR3 DNA: TGTGCCAGCAGCTTAGAACCAGGGTTGAGGGATGAGCAGTTCTTC
CDR3 protein: CASSLEPGLRDEQFF

clone size: -
D gene: -
J gene: TRBJ2-3
V gene: TRBV18
CDR3 DNA: TGTGCCAGCTCACGGGATAGTACGCAGTATTTT
CDR3 protein: CASSRDSTQYF

clone size: once
D gene: TRBD2
J gene: TRBJ2-1
V gene: TRBV4-2
CDR3 DNA: TGTGCCAGCAGCCAATATACTAGCGGCTCCTACAATGAGCAGTTCTTC
CDR3 protein: CASSQYTSGSYNEQFF

clone size: -
D gene: -
J gene: TRBJ2-1
V gene: TRBV7-9
CDR3 DNA: TGTGCCAGCACCTTGGGGACCTTAGGGGTATACAATGAGCAGTTCTTC
CDR3 protein: CASTLGTLGVYNEQFF

clone size: -
D gene: TRBD1
J gene: TRBJ1-2
V gene: TRBV7-9
CDR3 DNA: TGTGCCAGCAGCTTAACCGGGACAGGGGACGGTGGCTACACCTTC
CDR3 protein: CASSLTGTGDGGYTF

clone size: few
D gene: TRBD2
J gene: TRBJ2-2
V gene: TRBV28
CDR3 DNA: TGTGCCACCGGCTATAGGGAGGGGAACACCGGGGAGCTGTTTTTT
CDR3 protein: CATGYREGNTGELFF

clone size: -
D gene: -
J gene: TRBJ1-2
V gene: TRBV6-1
CDR3 DNA: TGTGCCAGCAGCCTCGCCAGCGGCGACTATGGCTACACCTTC
CDR3 protein: CASSLASGDYGYTF

clone size: -
D gene: -
J gene: TRBJ1-2
V gene: TRBV6-5
CDR3 DNA: TGTGCCAGCAGTTACTCGAGCAGGGATGGCTACACCTTC
CDR3 protein: CASSYSSRDGYTF

clone size: -
D gene: TRBD1
J gene: TRBJ2-5
V gene: TRBV7-2
CDR3 DNA: TGTGCCAGCAGCACATTACAGGGGTTGACCCAGTACTTC
CDR3 protein: CASSTLQGLTQYF

clone size: -
D gene: -
J gene: TRBJ1-1
V gene: TRBV5-6
CDR3 DNA: TGTGCCAGCAGCTTGGGATCTACGAACACTGAAGCTTTCTTT
CDR3 protein: CASSLGSTNTEAFF

clone size: -
D gene: TRBD2
J gene: TRBJ2-1
V gene: TRBV7-9
CDR3 DNA: TGTGCCAGCAGCGGACTAGCGGGGCGTGAGCAGTTCTTC
CDR3 protein: CASSGLAGREQFF

clone size: -
D gene: TRBD2
J gene: TRBJ2-7
V gene: TRBV15
CDR3 DNA: TGTGCCACCAGCAGAGCGGGAGGGCTGTACGAGCAGTACTTC
CDR3 protein: CATSRAGGLYEQYF

clone size: once
D gene: TRBD1
J gene: TRBJ2-4
V gene: TRBV7-3
CDR3 DNA: TGTGCCAGCAGCTTAGCAGGGGGAGCCAAAAACATTCAGTACTTC
CDR3 protein: CASSLAGGAKNIQYF

clone size: medium-sized
D gene: -
J gene: TRBJ1-2
V gene: TRBV16
CDR3 DNA: TGTGCCAGCAGCCAATCGGGTCCGTATGGCTACACCTTC
CDR3 protein: CASSQSGPYGYTF

clone size: -
D gene: -
J gene: TRBJ2-1
V gene: TRBV7-2
CDR3 DNA: TGTGCCAGCAGCTTAGCTTACAGGGATGGAAATGAGCAGTTCTTC
CDR3 protein: CASSLAYRDGNEQFF

clone size: -
D gene: TRBD1
J gene: TRBJ1-4
V gene: TRBV11-2
CDR3 DNA: TGTGCCAGCAGCCCAGAGGACAGGGATCGAGAAAAACTGTTTTTT
CDR3 protein: CASSPEDRDREKLFF

clone size: -
D gene: TRBD1
J gene: TRBJ1-1
V gene: TRBV5-1
CDR3 DNA: TGCGCCAGCAGCTTACAGGGGCGCGAGGGGACTGAAGCTTTCTTT
CDR3 protein: CASSLQGREGTEAFF

clone size: -
D gene: -
J gene: TRBJ2-5
V gene: TRBV6-1
CDR3 DNA: TGTGCCAGCAGGATGTCAACGGGGAGAGAGACCCAGTACTTC
CDR3 protein: CASRMSTGRETQYF

clone size: -
D gene: -
J gene: TRBJ2-7
V gene: TRBV7-9
CDR3 DNA: TGTGCCAGCAGCTTAGACTACGAGCAGTACTTC
CDR3 protein: CASSLDYEQYF